The 3 T cell receptor beta chains below were found in one sample sequenced in a study of T cell responses to AZD1222 COVID-19 vaccine. Profiling relied on immunoSEQ multiplex PCR, and the TCRdb table lists in-frame clones only, not all of them. The sample lists about 130,000 clones, roughly 90% seen once, with roughly 2% in the top ten. The sequenced sample was peripheral blood, obtained on day 0 of AZD1222 vaccination. Every receptor here comes from an adult in good health.

The chain is built from TRBV5-1 and TRBJ1-2; the match to TRBD1 covers 10 bases. Germline trimming cut 3 bases from V and 8 bases from J; bases unmatched to any gene: 4. The CDR3 spans 13 residues. Per germline, CDR1 SGHRS and CDR2 YFSETQ. CDR3 in amino acids: CASSSTGGWGYTF. As DNA, the CDR3 is TGCGCCAGCAGCTCGACAGGGGGCTGGGGCTACACCTTC. The full variable domain, rest sourced from reference TRBV5-1 and TRBJ1-2, is KAGVTQTPRYLIKTRGQQVTLSCSPISGHRSVSWYQQTPGQGLQFLFEYFSETQRNKGNFPGRFSGRQFSNSRSEMNVSTLELGDSALYLCASSSTGGWGYTFGSGTRLTVV.

Remarks on this clone: The germline gene is not matched at one end of the junction; a read error may be the cause. The chain uses TRBV6-5 and TRBJ1-2, with 7 bases aligning to TRBD1. CDR1 and CDR2 (germline): MNHEY, SVGAGI. This CDR3 region has 15 residues. The CDR3 DNA sequence: TGTGCCAGCAGATACTCCCGGGACAGACCCTATGGCTACACCTTC. This codes for CASRYSRDRPYGYTF.

The chain links TRBV15 to TRBJ2-2; possible D gene TRBD2, 5 bases. This CDR3 region has 16 residues. V was pared by 2 bases and J by 4 bases, with 14 bases between. Germline assignment: CDR1 LNHNV and CDR2 YYDKDF (reference sequence). The CDR3 DNA reads as TGTGCCACCAGCAGATCTAGCTCGTTGTTCACCGGGGAGCTGTTTTTT. Protein product: CATSRSSSLFTGELFF.